Listed here are 30 T cell receptor beta chains from one sample, sequenced in a study of blood T cell repertoires in COVID-19. The protocol was immunoSEQ multiplex PCR, while the TCRdb copy is restricted to in-frame clones and leaves out a portion. Of some 9,900 clones in the sample, nearly 90% were seen once. Sequencing was carried out using peripheral blood. These receptors came from a human donor in a cohort sampled during active COVID-19.

The chain has TRBV7-3 and TRBJ2-5; TRBD2 might be the D (6 bases). Germline values: CDR1 SGHTA, CDR2 FQGTGA. CDR3 size: 14 residues. V dropped 1 base and J dropped 7 bases, with 13 bases sitting between them. Written as DNA, the CDR3 is TGTGCCAGCAGCTTAATGGCGGGGAGAGGGACCCAGTACTTC. It specifies CASSLMAGRGTQYF.

The chain uses TRBV6-6 and TRBJ2-5, with TRBD1 matching over 8 bases. V was clipped by 2 bases and J by 5 bases; unmatched bases: 7. Germline lookup yields CDR1 MNHNY and CDR2 SVGAGI (reference sequence). This CDR3 region has 15 residues. CDR3: CASSYPQRTGETQYF. As DNA, the CDR3 is TGTGCCAGCAGTTACCCCCAAAGGACAGGGGAGACCCAGTACTTC.

The chain is built from TRBV9 and TRBJ1-1; D unclear. The CDR3 is 17 residues long. Per germline, CDR1 SGDLS and CDR2 YYNGEE. V lost 0 bases and J lost 5, with 20 bases in between. The CDR3 region is CASSVAGFGGSGTEAFF. CDR3 sequence (DNA): TGTGCCAGCAGCGTAGCTGGATTTGGAGGTAGTGGTACTGAAGCTTTCTTT.

The chain combines TRBV19 with TRBJ2-2; 14 bases align to TRBD2. The CDR3 runs 15 residues. With V trimmed by 6 bases and J by 3 bases, 0 bases remained unmatched. Germline assignment: CDR1 LNHDA and CDR2 SQIVND (reference sequence). CDR3 region: CASRGLAGDTGELFF. The CDR3, as DNA: TGTGCCAGTAGGGGACTAGCGGGGGACACCGGGGAGCTGTTTTTT. Variable domain in full (rest from reference TRBV19 and TRBJ2-2): DGGITQSPKYLFRKEGQNVTLSCEQNLNHDAMYWYRQDPGQGLRLIYYSQIVNDFQKGDIAEGYSVSREKKESFPLTVTSAQKNPTAFYLCASRGLAGDTGELFFGEGSRLTVL.

The chain joins TRBV19 to TRBJ1-2; TRBD1 matches at 9 bases. Germline CDR1 is LNHDA and CDR2 is SQIVND (reference sequence). This CDR3 has 13 amino acids. After removal of 3 bases from V and 7 bases from J, the junction contained 3 bases not matched to a gene. The CDR3 loop is CASSMTGGFGYTF. The CDR3 bases are TGTGCCAGTAGTATGACAGGGGGATTTGGCTACACCTTC.

CDR3: CAAPGRTGSGANVLTF. The CDR3 DNA reads as TGTGCCGCACCGGGACGGACAGGGTCCGGGGCCAACGTCCTGACTTTC. V is TRBV27 and J is TRBJ2-6; 8 nucleotides align to TRBD1. V gave up 11 bases and J gave up 4 bases; unmatched junction bases: 13. CDR1 is MNHEY and CDR2 is SMNVEV in the germline V gene (reference sequence). The CDR3 is 16 residues long.

The rearrangement uses TRBV19 and TRBJ1-2; D is ambiguous. This CDR3 region has 13 residues. The germline CDR1 and CDR2 sequences are LNHDA and SQIVND (reference sequence). V was cut by 0 bases and J by 8 bases, with 10 bases left in between. The CDR3 nucleotides are TGTGCCAGTAGTATAGATCAAGGGAGAGGCTACACCTTC. It yields the protein CASSIDQGRGYTF.

The J gene is TRBJ1-4, the V gene TRBV4-1; possible D gene TRBD1, 6 bases. This CDR3 is 15 amino acids long. The V gene's germline CDR1 is MGHRA and CDR2 YSYEKL. V lost 1 base to trimming and J lost 5 bases, with 11 bases between them. The CDR3 DNA follows: TGCGCCAGCAGCCAAGTTCAGGGGCCCAATGAAAAACTGTTTTTT. Its protein product is CASSQVQGPNEKLFF.

The gene calls are TRBV12-3 or TRBV12-4 and TRBJ2-4; 8 nucleotides agree with TRBD2. J gave up 3 bases and V 6 bases, and 1 base lay outside the gene matches. The CDR3 spans 13 residues. This CDR3 is CASSRGGKNIQYF. The CDR3 nucleotides read TGTGCCAGCAGCCGGGGGGGCAAAAACATTCAGTACTTC.

J is TRBJ2-5 and V is TRBV30, with TRBD2 matching 7 bases. The length of the CDR3 is 13 residues. The germline V gene encodes CDR1 GTSNPN and CDR2 SVGIG (reference sequence). Losses at the gene ends were 1 base for V and 5 bases for J; bases not matched to a gene: 4. DNA for the CDR3: TGTGCCTGGAGTGGACTAGCTGGGGAGACCCAGTACTTC. Translating gives CAWSGLAGETQYF.

Remarks on this clone: Relative to the germline gene, one junction end is altered; a read error may explain this. The chain uses TRBV7-3 and TRBJ2-1; 12 nucleotides align to TRBD1. Germline V CDR1 and CDR2: SGHTA, FQGTGA. This CDR3 has 16 residues. CDR3 amino acids: CASSVTGTGGGYEQFF. The CDR3 nucleotides read TGTGCCAGCAGCGTAACCGGGACAGGGGGCGGCTATGAGCAGTTCTTC.

V gene TRBV16 combines with J gene TRBJ1-1, with no clear D. From germline, CDR1 is KGHSY and CDR2 FQNENV. CDR3 size: 13 residues. Trimming took off 4 bases at V and 0 bases at J, with 6 bases between the two ends. The DNA for the CDR3 is TGTGCCAGCAGCCCGTTAATGAACACTGAAGCTTTCTTT. Translating it yields CASSPLMNTEAFF.

The gene calls are TRBV6-5 and TRBJ1-2; D possibly corresponds to TRBD1 (6 bases). The CDR3 is 13 amino acids. V was clipped by 4 bases and J by 4 bases, with 10 bases between them. Germline V lookup: CDR1 MNHEY, CDR2 SVGAGI. CDR3 sequence: CASSFDRSYGYTF. The CDR3 nucleotides read TGTGCCAGCAGTTTCGACAGGAGCTATGGCTACACCTTC.

The chain is built from TRBV4-1 and TRBJ1-6; D might be TRBD1 (5 bases). V lost 0 bases and J lost 7, with 13 bases in between. CDR1 is MGHRA, CDR2 YSYEKL, per germline. This CDR3 has 16 residues. DNA for the CDR3: TGCGCCAGCAGCCAAGATAATTCGGGACTGAATTCACCCCTCCACTTT. Residues: CASSQDNSGLNSPLHF.

The V call is TRBV6-5, the J call TRBJ2-5, with TRBD1 matching over 8 bases. The germline CDR1 and CDR2 sequences are MNHEY and SVGAGI. The CDR3 runs to 14 residues. Trimming took 2 bases from V and 5 from J; bases not matched to a gene: 4. CDR3 sequence (DNA): TGTGCCAGCAGTTACGGACAGGGTATGGAGACCCAGTACTTC. It yields the protein CASSYGQGMETQYF.

V and J are TRBV30 and TRBJ2-1; maybe TRBD2 (6 bases). Germline V gives CDR1 GTSNPN, CDR2 SVGIG (reference sequence). CDR3 size: 12 residues. Deletions cut 1 base from V and 10 bases from J, with 11 bases between. The CDR3 DNA is TGTGCCTGGAGTGGTGGTCGGGAGGAGCAGTTCTTC. This sequence encodes CAWSGGREEQFF.

V is TRBV27 and J is TRBJ2-7, with 8 bases matching TRBD2. Germline CDR1 reads MNHEY; CDR2 reads SMNVEV (reference sequence). The CDR3 is made up of 16 amino acids. J was trimmed by 2 bases and V by 0 bases; bases with no gene match: 6. The CDR3 reads CASSLSGGGLPYEQYF. The CDR3 region has the DNA TGTGCCAGCAGTTTATCCGGCGGGGGGCTCCCCTACGAGCAGTACTTC.

The chain carries TRBV19 and TRBJ1-6; D not resolved. The CDR3 is 15 amino acids. Trimming removed 4 bases at V and 6 bases at J, with 13 bases between. CDR1 is LNHDA, CDR2 SQIVND, per germline (reference sequence). The CDR3 spells CASSTRESVNSPLHF. DNA of the CDR3: TGTGCCAGTAGTACCCGGGAAAGCGTTAATTCACCCCTCCACTTT.

This chain uses TRBV18 with TRBJ2-3, with D possibly being TRBD2 (5 bases). CDR1 and CDR2 from the germline V gene are KGHSH and LQKENI. CDR3 length equals 15 residues. The germline V and J ends were trimmed by 3 bases and 0 bases, with 10 bases remaining between them. CDR3 DNA sequence: TGTGCCAGCTCACCGAACCGGGGTAGCACAGATACGCAGTATTTT. Its protein is CASSPNRGSTDTQYF.

The chain uses TRBV7-2 and TRBJ2-2; 8 positions agree with TRBD2. The CDR3 is 15 amino acids. V was pared by 5 bases and J by 4 bases, with 6 bases of the junction left unmatched. The germline CDR1 and CDR2 sequences are SGHTA and FQGNSA. The CDR3 loop reads CASSAGLALTGELFF. Here the CDR3 DNA reads TGTGCCAGCAGCGCCGGACTAGCCCTCACCGGGGAGCTGTTTTTT.

CDR3 residues: CASSSTVANEKLFF. The CDR3 DNA is TGTGCCAGCAGTTCGACAGTAGCTAATGAAAAACTGTTTTTT. The chain carries TRBV27 and TRBJ1-4; perhaps TRBD1 as D (5 bases). V lost 4 bases, J lost 3 bases, and 9 bases lay in between. Germline CDR1 is MNHEY and CDR2 is SMNVEV (reference sequence). The CDR3 has 14 amino acids. Full variable domain (remainder filled in from reference TRBV27 and TRBJ1-4): EAQVTQNPRYLITVTGKKLTVTCSQNMNHEYMSWYRQDPGLGLRQIYYSMNVEVTDKGDVPEGYKVSRKEKRNFPLILESPSPNQTSLYFCASSSTVANEKLFFGSGTQLSVL.

The genes are TRBV3-1 (or the pseudogene TRBV3-2) and TRBJ1-1; D possibly corresponds to TRBD1 (5 bases). This CDR3 contains 13 residues. Germline loops: CDR1 LGHDT, CDR2 YNNKEL (reference sequence). V lost 4 bases, J lost 7 bases, and 13 bases lay in between. CDR3 sequence (DNA): TGTGCCAGCAGCCCATTGGGGCAGGGTGAAGCTTTCTTT. Translating gives CASSPLGQGEAFF.

The V gene is TRBV30, the J gene TRBJ2-7; 10 bases are shared with TRBD2. With 1 base clipped from V and 4 bases from J, the junction kept 7 bases outside the gene matches. Germline CDR1 reads GTSNPN; CDR2 reads SVGIG (reference sequence). This CDR3 is built from 15 residues. CDR3 in DNA: TGTGCCTGGAGTGGGATCGGGACTAGCGTTTACGAGCAGTACTTC. This encodes CAWSGIGTSVYEQYF.

The chain joins TRBV10-3 to TRBJ1-4, with D possibly being TRBD1 (5 bases). The CDR3 runs to 15 residues. V lost 1 base, J lost 4 bases, and 10 bases lay in between. Germline V gene data show CDR1 as ENHRY and CDR2 as SYGVKD. CDR3 bases: TGTGCCATCAGTGAGTGGGAAGGGGATAATGAAAAACTGTTTTTT. Protein: CAISEWEGDNEKLFF.

In this sample, this clone turned up once. This chain links TRBV6-5 with TRBJ2-7; TRBD1 aligns across 9 bases. CDR1 is MNHEY, CDR2 SVGAGI, per germline. CDR3 length: 16 amino acids. V dropped 2 bases and J dropped 1; count of bases not matched to a gene: 6. The CDR3 DNA reads TGTGCCAGCAGTTACGCTCGGACAGGGGATTCCTACGAGCAGTACTTC. It is translated as CASSYARTGDSYEQYF.

This clone was detected a few times. The V call is TRBV5-6, the J call TRBJ2-5, with D tentatively TRBD1 (5 bases). V was shortened by 7 bases and J by 4 bases, with 20 bases between the two germline ends. The CDR3 totals 15 residues. Germline CDR1 and CDR2: SGHDT and YYEEEE. This CDR3 is CASWGSWTPAETQYF. The CDR3 DNA reads TGTGCCAGCTGGGGCTCCTGGACCCCGGCAGAGACCCAGTACTTC.

The genes are TRBV6-6 and TRBJ2-1; 13 bases agree with TRBD2. CDR3 length equals 14 residues. Germline CDR1 is MNHNY and CDR2 is SVGAGI (reference sequence). V dropped 5 bases and J dropped 7; count of bases not matched to a gene: 2. The CDR3, as DNA: TGTGCCAGCAGTCCACTAGCGGGGGGGAATGAGCAGTTCTTC. Translating gives CASSPLAGGNEQFF.

The rearrangement joins TRBV12-3 or TRBV12-4 to TRBJ2-3, with 11 bases fitting TRBD2. The ends lost 6 bases at V and 9 bases at J; junction bases unmatched: 5. CDR3 size: 13 residues. In nucleotides, the CDR3 is TGTGCCAGCAGATTACCTAGCGGGAGGACGCAGTATTTT. This encodes CASRLPSGRTQYF.

This chain links TRBV6-5 with TRBJ2-1; D gene uncertain. This CDR3 region has 13 residues. V lost 7 bases and J 6 bases, leaving 13 bases between the germline ends. Per germline, CDR1 MNHEY and CDR2 SVGAGI. Written as DNA, the CDR3 is TGTGCCAGCATAAATTTTCGAGTCAATGAGCAGTTCTTC. Its translation: CASINFRVNEQFF.

Turning to this clone: This specimen includes other DNA sequences encoding the same CDR3. V is TRBV6-5 and J is TRBJ2-7; 8 nucleotides line up with TRBD1. The trim removed 2 bases at V and 5 bases at J, leaving 5 bases unmatched. The CDR3 is 14 amino acids. Per germline, CDR1 MNHEY and CDR2 SVGAGI. The CDR3 bases are TGTGCCAGCAGTTACAACAGGGGGGATCACGAGCAGTACTTC. This translates into CASSYNRGDHEQYF.